This T cell receptor (beta chain) is drawn from a study of preoperative IRX-2 immunotherapy in early breast cancer. Trimming took off 0 bases at V and 2 bases at J, with 9 bases between the two ends. The length of the CDR3 is 14 residues. Germline CDR1 is SGHRS and CDR2 is YFSETQ. Profiled with immunoSEQ multiplex PCR; TCRdb holds only in-frame clones, not every one. Among roughly 5,700 clones listed, approximately 70% were seen once. Treatment given: preoperative locoregional IRX-2 cytokine immunotherapy. Preoperative locoregional IRX-2 cytokine immunotherapy was tested in the phase Ib source study. The clonotype originates from a human donor with breast cancer. V and J are TRBV5-1 and TRBJ2-7; D uncertain. The sample was tumor tissue, taken before IRX-2 immunotherapy. CDR3 in amino acids: CASSLATGPYEQYF. The CDR3 nucleotides read TGCGCCAGCAGCTTGGCGACGGGCCCCTACGAGCAGTACTTC.